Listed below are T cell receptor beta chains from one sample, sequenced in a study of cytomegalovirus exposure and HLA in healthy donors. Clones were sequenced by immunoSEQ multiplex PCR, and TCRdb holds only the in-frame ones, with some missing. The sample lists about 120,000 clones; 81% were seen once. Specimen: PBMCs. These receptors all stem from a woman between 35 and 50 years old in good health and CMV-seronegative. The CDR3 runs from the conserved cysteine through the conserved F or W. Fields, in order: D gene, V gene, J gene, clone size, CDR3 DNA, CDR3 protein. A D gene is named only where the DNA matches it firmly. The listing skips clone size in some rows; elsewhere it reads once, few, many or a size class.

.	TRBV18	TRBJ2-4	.	TGTGCCAGCTCCAAGTCGGAGGGGGCCAGGTCCAAAAACATTCAGTACTTC	CASSKSEGARSKNIQYF
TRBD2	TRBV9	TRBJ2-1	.	TGTGCCAGCAGCGTAGTCGAACTAGCGGGGGATGAGCAGTTCTTC	CASSVVELAGDEQFF
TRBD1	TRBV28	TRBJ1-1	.	TGTGCCAGCAGTTTCAGCAGGGGGGAAAGGTCTTGGGACACTGAAGCTTTCTTT	CASSFSRGERSWDTEAFF
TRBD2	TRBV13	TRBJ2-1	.	TGTGCCAGCAGCCGTAAGCGGGAGAGGGGGAATGAGCAGTTCTTC	CASSRKRERGNEQFF
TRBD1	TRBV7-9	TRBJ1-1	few	TGTGCCAGCAGCCCAAGGACAGGGGCAACAGCTTTCTTT	CASSPRTGATAFF
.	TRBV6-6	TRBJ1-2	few	TGTGCCAGCATCCACACAGGGCGAGGGGACTATGGCTACACCTTC	CASIHTGRGDYGYTF
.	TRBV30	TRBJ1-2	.	TGTGCCTGGAGACAGGACGGGTTTGTGGGAGGCTACACCTTC	CAWRQDGFVGGYTF
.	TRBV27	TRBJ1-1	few	TGTGCCAGCAGTTCTAGTGGGGGGGCTTTCTTT	CASSSSGGAFF
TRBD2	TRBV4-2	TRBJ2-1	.	TGTGCCAGCACCTATAGCGGGAGGGCCCTCGATGAGCAGTTCTTC	CASTYSGRALDEQFF
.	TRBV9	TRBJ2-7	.	TGTGCCAGCAGCGTAGTGCCGGCGGCCCGGGGGGCCGTCTACGAGCAGTACTTC	CASSVVPAARGAVYEQYF
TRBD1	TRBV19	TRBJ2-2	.	TGTGCCAGTAGTACTGACAGGGCGTACACCGGGGAGCTGTTTTTT	CASSTDRAYTGELFF
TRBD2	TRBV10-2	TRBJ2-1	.	TGCGCCAGCAATTTAGCGGGGGGAGGAGGGGAGCAGTTCTTC	CASNLAGGGGEQFF
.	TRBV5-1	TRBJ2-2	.	TGCGCCAGCAGCTTGGACCAGGGGATGAACGGGGAGCTGTTTTTT	CASSLDQGMNGELFF
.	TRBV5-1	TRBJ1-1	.	TGCGCCAGCAGCTTGCAGGGAATAGTGAACACTGAAGCTTTCTTT	CASSLQGIVNTEAFF
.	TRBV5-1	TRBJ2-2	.	TGCGCCAGCAGCTTCGGCTCAGGGGGAGGCACCGGGGAGCTGTTTTTT	CASSFGSGGGTGELFF
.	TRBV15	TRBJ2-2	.	TGTGCCACCAGCAGCTCAGGGGATCCCACCGGGGAGCTGTTTTTT	CATSSSGDPTGELFF
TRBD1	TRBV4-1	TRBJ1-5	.	TGCGCCAGCAGCTCCCAGGACAGGGGGACTCAGCCCCAGCATTTT	CASSSQDRGTQPQHF
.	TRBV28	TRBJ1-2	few	TGTGCCAGCAGTTCCGGTCTAGCCTATGGCTACACCTTC	CASSSGLAYGYTF
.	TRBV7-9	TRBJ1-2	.	TGTGCCAGCAGCTCGGGGTTCTATGGCTACACCTTC	CASSSGFYGYTF
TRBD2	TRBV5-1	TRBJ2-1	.	TGCGCCAGCAGCTTGGGTGGGACTAGCTCCTACAATGAGCAGTTCTTC	CASSLGGTSSYNEQFF
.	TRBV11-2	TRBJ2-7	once	TGTGCCAGCAGCTTAGATCTAGGGAGTTTCTACGAGCAGTACTTC	CASSLDLGSFYEQYF
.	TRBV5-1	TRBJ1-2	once	TGCGCCAGCAGCAGAAACAGGGACTATGGCTACACCTTC	CASSRNRDYGYTF
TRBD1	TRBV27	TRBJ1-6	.	TGTGCCAGCAGTTTCAAACTTCCGACAGGGGGCTGGAGCTCCTATAATTCACCCCTCCACTTT	CASSFKLPTGGWSSYNSPLHF
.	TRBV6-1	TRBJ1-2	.	TGTGCCAGCAGTGCCCGGGGGGGCGTTGGCTACACCTTC	CASSARGGVGYTF
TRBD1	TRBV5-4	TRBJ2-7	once	TGTGCCAGCAGCCTGGGACAGGGAACAGGGTACGAGCAGTACTTC	CASSLGQGTGYEQYF
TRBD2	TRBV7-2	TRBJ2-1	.	TGTGCCAGCAGCCCCACTAGCGGGAGGGCCTCCTACAATGAGCAGTTCTTC	CASSPTSGRASYNEQFF
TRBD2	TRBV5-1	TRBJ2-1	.	TGCGCCAGCAGCTTGGCTAGCGGGAGGGGGGACAATGAGCAGTTCTTC	CASSLASGRGDNEQFF
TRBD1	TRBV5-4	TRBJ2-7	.	TGTGCCAGCAGCCGAGGGGACAGGGCGGTAAGGGTAGGTTCCTACGAGCAGTACTTC	CASSRGDRAVRVGSYEQYF
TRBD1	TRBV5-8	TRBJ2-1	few	TGTGCCAGCAGCTCTACGCTGGACAGGACCTACAATGAGCAGTTCTTC	CASSSTLDRTYNEQFF
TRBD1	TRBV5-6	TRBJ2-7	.	TGTGCCAGCAGCCTCGACAGGGGTCGGGACGAGCAGTACTTC	CASSLDRGRDEQYF
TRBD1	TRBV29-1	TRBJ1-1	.	TGCAGCGTTTCCGGGACAGCGAACACTGAAGCTTTCTTT	CSVSGTANTEAFF
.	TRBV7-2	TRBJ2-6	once	TGTGCCAGCAGCTGGGCGTTTGGCTCTGGGGCCAACGTCCTGACTTTC	CASSWAFGSGANVLTF
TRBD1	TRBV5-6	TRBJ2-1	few	TGTGCCAGCAGCCCCGACAGGGTAGGCTCCTACAATGAGCAGTTCTTC	CASSPDRVGSYNEQFF
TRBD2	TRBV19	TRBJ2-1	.	TGTGCCAGTAGTTCGGGACTAGTACTCAATGAGCAGTTCTTC	CASSSGLVLNEQFF
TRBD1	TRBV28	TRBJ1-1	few	TGTGCCAGCAGTACCCCAGGGGGTGTAAACACTGAAGCTTTCTTT	CASSTPGGVNTEAFF
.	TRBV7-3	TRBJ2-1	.	TGTGCCAGCAGCCTTGGTCGGGGCGGGGTCAATGAGCAGTTCTTC	CASSLGRGGVNEQFF
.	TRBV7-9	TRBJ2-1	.	TGTGCCAGCAGCCGAGGTACCGGAGGGGCTTACAATGAGCAGTTCTTC	CASSRGTGGAYNEQFF
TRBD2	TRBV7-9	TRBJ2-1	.	TGTGCCAGCAGCTTAATAACGGGACTAGCGGACAATGAGCAGTTCTTC	CASSLITGLADNEQFF
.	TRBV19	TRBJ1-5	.	TGTGCCAGTAGTATAGGCGCCCAGCCCCAGCATTTT	CASSIGAQPQHF
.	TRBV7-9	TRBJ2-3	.	TGTGCCAGCAGCTTAACCGGGAAATACACAGATACGCAGTATTTT	CASSLTGKYTDTQYF
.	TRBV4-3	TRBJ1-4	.	TGCGCCAGCAGCCAAGCGACAGCCTCTAATGAAAAACTGTTTTTT	CASSQATASNEKLFF
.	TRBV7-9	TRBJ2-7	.	TGTGCCAGCAGCCGGGGGACAGTCTACGAGCAGTACTTC	CASSRGTVYEQYF
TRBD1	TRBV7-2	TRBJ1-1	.	TGTGCCAGCAGCTTATATGGCAGGGGGACTGAAGCTTTCTTT	CASSLYGRGTEAFF
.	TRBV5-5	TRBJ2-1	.	TGTGCCAGCAGCTTGGTAGTCGCAGGGATAGGCAATGAGCAGTTCTTC	CASSLVVAGIGNEQFF
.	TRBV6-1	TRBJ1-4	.	TGTGCCAGCAGCCCCGGGAACCTTAATGAAAAACTGTTTTTT	CASSPGNLNEKLFF
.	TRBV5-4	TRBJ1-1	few	TGTGCCAGCAGCTTGAGGGGTATTGAAGCTTTCTTT	CASSLRGIEAFF
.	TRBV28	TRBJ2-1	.	TGTGCCAGCAGTACGAACTTAGCGGATGTGTACAATGAGCAGTTCTTC	CASSTNLADVYNEQFF
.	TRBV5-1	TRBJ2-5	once	TGCGCCAGCAGCTTAGGAACCGGACAGCCAAGTTACTTC	CASSLGTGQPSYF
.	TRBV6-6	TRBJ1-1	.	TGTGCCAGCAGTACCACTCCGAACACTGAAGCTTTCTTT	CASSTTPNTEAFF
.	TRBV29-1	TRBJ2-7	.	TGCAGCGTTGAATCCAGGAGGGGCTACGAGCAGTACTTC	CSVESRRGYEQYF
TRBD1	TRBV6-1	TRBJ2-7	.	TGTGCCAGCAAGAGGCCGGGACAGGGCTACTACGAGCAGTACTTC	CASKRPGQGYYEQYF
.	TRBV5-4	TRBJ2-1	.	TGTGCCAGCAGCTTGGGACTAGTAAATGAGCAGTTCTTC	CASSLGLVNEQFF
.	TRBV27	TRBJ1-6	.	TGTGCCAGCAGTTTAGCCGGGGAACCCTATCTCTATAATTCACCCCTCCACTTT	CASSLAGEPYLYNSPLHF
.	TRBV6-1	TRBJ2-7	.	TGTGCCAGCGGAATTTCCCGGGAGAGATACGAGCAGTACTTC	CASGISRERYEQYF
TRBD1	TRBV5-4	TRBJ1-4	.	TGTGCCAGCAGCGATGACAGGGCAACTAATGAAAAACTGTTTTTT	CASSDDRATNEKLFF